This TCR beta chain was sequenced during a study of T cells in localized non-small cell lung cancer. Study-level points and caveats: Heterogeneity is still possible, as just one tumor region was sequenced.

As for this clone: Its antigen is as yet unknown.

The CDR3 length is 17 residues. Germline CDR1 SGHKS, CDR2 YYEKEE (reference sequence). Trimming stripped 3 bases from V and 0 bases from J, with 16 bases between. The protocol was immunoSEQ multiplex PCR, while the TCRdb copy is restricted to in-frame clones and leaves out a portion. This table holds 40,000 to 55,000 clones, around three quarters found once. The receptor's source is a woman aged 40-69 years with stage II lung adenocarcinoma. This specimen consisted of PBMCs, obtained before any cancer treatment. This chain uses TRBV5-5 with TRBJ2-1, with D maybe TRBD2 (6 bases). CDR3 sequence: CASSSSPGGSSYNEQFF. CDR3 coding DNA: TGTGCCAGCAGCTCGTCCCCTGGGGGGAGCTCCTACAATGAGCAGTTCTTC.